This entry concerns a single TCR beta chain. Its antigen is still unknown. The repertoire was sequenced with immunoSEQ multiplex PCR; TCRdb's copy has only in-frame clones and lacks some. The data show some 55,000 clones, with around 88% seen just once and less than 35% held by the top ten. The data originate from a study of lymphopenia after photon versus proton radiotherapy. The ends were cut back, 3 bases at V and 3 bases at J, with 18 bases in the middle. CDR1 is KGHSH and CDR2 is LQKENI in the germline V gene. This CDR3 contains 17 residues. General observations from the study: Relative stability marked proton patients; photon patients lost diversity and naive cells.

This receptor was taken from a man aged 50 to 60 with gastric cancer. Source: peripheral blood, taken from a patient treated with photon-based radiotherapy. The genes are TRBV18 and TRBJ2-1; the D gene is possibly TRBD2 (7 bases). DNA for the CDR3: TGTGCCAGCTCACCGGGGGGGCCCCCCAATTTCTACAATGAGCAGTTCTTC. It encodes CASSPGGPPNFYNEQFF.